This T cell receptor (beta chain) derives from a study of T-cell reconstitution after alpha-beta-depleted transplantation in children. This clonotype was seen at least ten times. The authors prepared the TCRbeta library with unique molecular identifiers. Each CDR3 protein is one row after TCRdb ran MiXCR on the PCR reads. This table holds around 130,000 distinct CDR3 sequences, roughly 10% found once. The source is a girl less than two years old who had a stem cell transplant for combined immunodeficiency, so the T cells may come from the graft donor. Specimen: PBMCs, mostly from graft donor cells, collected 180 days after TCRalphabeta/CD19-depleted stem cell transplant.

The CDR3 DNA reads as TGTGCCAGCAAAACAGGGACAGAGACCCAGTACTTC. Amino acid sequence: CASKTGTETQYF. This chain connects TRBV12-3 or TRBV12-4 to TRBJ2-5; a weak D match, TRBD1 (6 bases). CDR3 length: 12 amino acids. V lost 7 bases to trimming and J lost 4 bases, with 10 bases between them.